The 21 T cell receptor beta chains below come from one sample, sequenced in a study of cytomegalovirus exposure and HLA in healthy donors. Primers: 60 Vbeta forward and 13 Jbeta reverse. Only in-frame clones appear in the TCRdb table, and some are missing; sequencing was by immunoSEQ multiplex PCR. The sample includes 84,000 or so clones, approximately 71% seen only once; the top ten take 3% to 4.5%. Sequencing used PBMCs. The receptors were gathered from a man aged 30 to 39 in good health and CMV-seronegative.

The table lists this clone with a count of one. CDR3 in DNA: TGTGCCAGCAGCCTAGAGACGACCGGGGAACGCGACGACGAGCAGTTCTTC. It encodes CASSLETTGERDDEQFF. The gene calls are TRBV28 and TRBJ2-1, with D possibly TRBD2 on 5 matching bases. Germline CDR1 MDHEN, CDR2 SYDVKM. This CDR3 is built from 17 residues. Trimming pared 6 bases from V and 10 bases from J, leaving 28 bases between.

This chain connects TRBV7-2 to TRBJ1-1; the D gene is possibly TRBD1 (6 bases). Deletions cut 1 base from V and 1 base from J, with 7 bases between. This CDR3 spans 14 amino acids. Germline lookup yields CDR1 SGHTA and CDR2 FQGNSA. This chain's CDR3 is CASSLGGGNTEAFF. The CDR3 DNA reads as TGTGCCAGCAGCTTAGGAGGGGGGAACACTGAAGCTTTCTTT.

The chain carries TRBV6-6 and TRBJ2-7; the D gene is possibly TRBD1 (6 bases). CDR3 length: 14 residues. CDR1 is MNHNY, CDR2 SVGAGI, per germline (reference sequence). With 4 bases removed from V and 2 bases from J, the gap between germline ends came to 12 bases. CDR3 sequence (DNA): TGTGCCAGCAGTTTACCCCGGGACACCTACGAGCAGTACTTC. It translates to CASSLPRDTYEQYF.

CDR3 amino acids: CAWKRLHISTDTQYF. The CDR3 nucleotides read TGTGCCTGGAAGCGGCTCCACATTAGCACAGATACGCAGTATTTT. This rearrangement joins TRBV30 to TRBJ2-3; D perhaps matches TRBD2 (5 bases). Deletions cut 4 bases from V and 0 bases from J, with 14 bases between. The CDR3 sequence is 15 residues long. Germline V gene sequence: CDR1 GTSNPN, CDR2 SVGIG (reference sequence).

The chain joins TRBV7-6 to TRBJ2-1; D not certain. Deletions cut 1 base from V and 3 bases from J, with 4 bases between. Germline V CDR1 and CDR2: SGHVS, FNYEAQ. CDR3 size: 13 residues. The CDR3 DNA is TGTGCCAGCAGCTTAGGGCTCTACAATGAGCAGTTCTTC. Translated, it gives CASSLGLYNEQFF.

The chain's CDR3 is CASSPGTKIYEQYF. The CDR3 nucleotides read TGTGCCAGCAGTCCCGGGACAAAGATATACGAGCAGTACTTC. This chain connects TRBV6-6 to TRBJ2-7, with D possibly being TRBD1 (6 bases). Germline CDR1 and CDR2: MNHNY and SVGAGI (reference sequence). V shed 5 bases and J shed 4 bases, with 15 bases lying between them. There are 14 residues in the CDR3.

The CDR3 DNA is TGTGCCAGCAGCTTAGGACAGGGGGCACCGGTGTTTTTT. It translates to CASSLGQGAPVFF. The chain is built from TRBV7-2 and TRBJ1-4, with TRBD1 matching 10 bases. Germline V lookup: CDR1 SGHTA, CDR2 FQGNSA. The trim removed 1 base at V and 15 bases at J, leaving 5 bases unmatched. CDR3 size: 13 residues.

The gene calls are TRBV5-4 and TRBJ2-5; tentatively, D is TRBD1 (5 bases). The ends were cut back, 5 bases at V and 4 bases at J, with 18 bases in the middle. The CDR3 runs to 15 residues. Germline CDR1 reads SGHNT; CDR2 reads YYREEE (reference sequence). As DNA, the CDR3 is TGTGCCAGCAGGGCGCAGGGCTTTTGGGGAGAGACCCAGTACTTC. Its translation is CASRAQGFWGETQYF. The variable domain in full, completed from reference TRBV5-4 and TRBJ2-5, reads ETGVTQSPTHLIKTRGQQVTLRCSSQSGHNTVSWYQQALGQGPQFIFQYYREEENGRGNFPPRFSGLQFPNYSSELNVNALELDDSALYLCASRAQGFWGETQYFGPGTRLLVL.

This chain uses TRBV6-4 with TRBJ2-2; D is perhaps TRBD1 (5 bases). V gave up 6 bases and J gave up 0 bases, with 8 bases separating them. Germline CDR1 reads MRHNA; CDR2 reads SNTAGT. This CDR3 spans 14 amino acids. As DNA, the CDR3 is TGTGCCAGCAGACAGGAGACGAACACCGGGGAGCTGTTTTTT. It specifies CASRQETNTGELFF.

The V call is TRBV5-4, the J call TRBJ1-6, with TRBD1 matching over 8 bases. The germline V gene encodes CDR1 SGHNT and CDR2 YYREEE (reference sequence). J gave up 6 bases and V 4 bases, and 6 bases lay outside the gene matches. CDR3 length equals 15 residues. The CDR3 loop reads CASSARTGINSPLHF. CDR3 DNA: TGTGCCAGCAGCGCCCGGACAGGGATTAATTCACCCCTCCACTTT.

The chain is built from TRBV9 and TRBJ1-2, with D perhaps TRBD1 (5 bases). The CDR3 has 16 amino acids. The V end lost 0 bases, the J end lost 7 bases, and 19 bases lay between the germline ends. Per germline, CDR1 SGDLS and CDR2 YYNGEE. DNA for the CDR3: TGTGCCAGCAGCGTAGGACAGAGACAGAGCCGCCTTGGCTACACCTTC. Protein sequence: CASSVGQRQSRLGYTF.

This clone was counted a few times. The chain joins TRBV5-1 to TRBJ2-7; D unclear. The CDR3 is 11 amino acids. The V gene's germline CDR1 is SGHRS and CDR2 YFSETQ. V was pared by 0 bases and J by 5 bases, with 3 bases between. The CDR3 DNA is TGCGCCAGCAGCTTGGTCGACGAGCAGTACTTC. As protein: CASSLVDEQYF.

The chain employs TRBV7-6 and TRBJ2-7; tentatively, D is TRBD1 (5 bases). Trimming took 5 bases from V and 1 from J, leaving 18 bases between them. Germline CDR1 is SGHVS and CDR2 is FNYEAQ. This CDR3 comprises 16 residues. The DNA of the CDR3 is TGTGCCAGCAGCAACCGAGCTACAGGTCGTTCCTACGAGCAGTACTTC. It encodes CASSNRATGRSYEQYF.

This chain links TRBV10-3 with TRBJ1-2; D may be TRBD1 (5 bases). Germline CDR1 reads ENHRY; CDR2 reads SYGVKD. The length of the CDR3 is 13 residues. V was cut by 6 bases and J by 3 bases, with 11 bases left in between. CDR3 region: CAISSDRYYGYTF. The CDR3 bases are TGTGCCATCAGCAGCGACAGATACTATGGCTACACCTTC.

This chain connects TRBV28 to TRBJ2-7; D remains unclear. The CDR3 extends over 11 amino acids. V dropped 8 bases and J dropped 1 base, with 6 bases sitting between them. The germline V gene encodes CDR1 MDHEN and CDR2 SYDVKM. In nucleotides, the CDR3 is TGTGCCAGCCACGGTTCCTACGAGCAGTACTTC. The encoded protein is CASHGSYEQYF.

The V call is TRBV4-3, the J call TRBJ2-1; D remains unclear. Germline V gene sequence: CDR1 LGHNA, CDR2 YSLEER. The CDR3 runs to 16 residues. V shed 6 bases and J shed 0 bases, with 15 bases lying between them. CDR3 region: CASSIWASSSYNEQFF. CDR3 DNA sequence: TGCGCCAGCAGTATATGGGCATCCAGCTCCTACAATGAGCAGTTCTTC.

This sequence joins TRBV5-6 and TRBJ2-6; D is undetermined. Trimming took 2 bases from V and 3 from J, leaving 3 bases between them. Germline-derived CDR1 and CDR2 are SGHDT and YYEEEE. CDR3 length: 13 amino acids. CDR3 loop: CASSFGGANVLTF. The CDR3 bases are TGTGCCAGCAGCTTCGGTGGGGCCAACGTCCTGACTTTC.

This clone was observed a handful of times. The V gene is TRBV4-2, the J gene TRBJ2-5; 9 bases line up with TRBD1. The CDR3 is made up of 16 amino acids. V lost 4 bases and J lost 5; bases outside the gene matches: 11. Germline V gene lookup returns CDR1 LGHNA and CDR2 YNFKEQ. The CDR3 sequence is CASSRQWTGVGETQYF. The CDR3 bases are TGTGCCAGCAGCCGACAGTGGACAGGGGTTGGGGAGACCCAGTACTTC.

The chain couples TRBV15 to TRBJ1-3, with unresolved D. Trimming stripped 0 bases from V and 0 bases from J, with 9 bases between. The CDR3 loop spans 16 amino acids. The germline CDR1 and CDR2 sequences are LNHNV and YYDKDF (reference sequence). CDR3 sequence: CATSRDLLGSGNTIYF. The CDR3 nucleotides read TGTGCCACCAGCAGAGACCTACTTGGCTCTGGAAACACCATATATTTT.

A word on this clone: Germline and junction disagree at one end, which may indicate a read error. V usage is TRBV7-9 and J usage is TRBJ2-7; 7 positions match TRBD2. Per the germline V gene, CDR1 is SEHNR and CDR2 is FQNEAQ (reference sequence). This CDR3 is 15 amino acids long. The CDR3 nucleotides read TGTTCCAGCAGCGAACGAGCGGGATTCTCCTACGAGCAGTACTTC. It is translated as CSSSERAGFSYEQYF.

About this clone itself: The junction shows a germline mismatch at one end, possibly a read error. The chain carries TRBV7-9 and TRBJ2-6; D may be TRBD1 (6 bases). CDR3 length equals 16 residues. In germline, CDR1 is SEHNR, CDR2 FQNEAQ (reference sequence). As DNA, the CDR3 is TGTTCCAGCAGCCTTACAGGGACCTCTGGGGCCAACGTCCTGACTTTC. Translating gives CSSSLTGTSGANVLTF.